This T cell receptor beta chain is from a study of cytomegalovirus exposure and HLA in healthy donors. This clone has just a few counts. Per the germline V gene, CDR1 is SGDLS and CDR2 is YYNGEE. Trimming removed 3 bases at V and 2 bases at J, with 14 bases between. The CDR3 is 16 residues long. The PCR employed 60 Vbeta primers together with 13 Jbeta primers. Method: immunoSEQ multiplex PCR; TCRdb's copy keeps in-frame clones and lacks some. This table holds about 140,000 clones, under 80% found once. This clonotype was sampled from a male donor in good health and CMV-seronegative. Sequenced sample: PBMCs. This chain links TRBV9 with TRBJ1-4, with D possibly TRBD1 on 5 matching bases. CDR3 sequence (DNA): TGTGCCAGCAGCGCCGACGGGGGTGGTACTAATGAAAAACTGTTTTTT. It yields the protein CASSADGGGTNEKLFF.